Shown below are 28 T cell receptor beta chains from a single sample sequenced in a study of T-cell memory formation after mild COVID-19. TCRdb re-analysed the 5' RACE reads in MiXCR, keeping a single row per CDR3 protein. The repertoire consists of some 160,000 distinct CDR3 sequences, with roughly a third occurring once and the leading ten covering approximately 12%. Sequenced: PBMCs or a T cell subset sorted from them (not recorded which). The receptors were sampled from an adult woman who had mild COVID-19 (a few samples of this study predate the infection). Cell type and time point are not known.

This clonotype has just a few counts. This chain links TRBV7-8 with TRBJ2-5; D unclear. Germline V gene sequence: CDR1 SGHVS, CDR2 FQNEAQ. The CDR3 totals 12 residues. Trimming removed 2 bases from V and 1 base from J, with 2 bases in between. CDR3 in amino acids: CASSLIQETQYF. The DNA of the CDR3 is TGTGCCAGCAGCTTAATCCAAGAGACCCAGTACTTC. Using reference TRBV7-8 and TRBJ2-5 for the parts outside the CDR3, the full variable domain is GAGVSQSPRYKVAKRGQDVALRCDPISGHVSLFWYQQALGQGPEFLTYFQNEAQLDKSGLPSDRFFAERPEGSVSTLKIQRTQQEDSAVYLCASSLIQETQYFGPGTRLLVL.

With regard to this clonotype: One end of the junction is discordant with germline, which a read error may explain. CDR3 in amino acids: CASSQLGAGTYF. The CDR3 bases are TGTGCCAGCAGCCAACTAGGTGCTGGAACCTACTTC. The chain couples TRBV14 to TRBJ2-1; D unclear. This CDR3 spans 12 amino acids. Germline assignment: CDR1 SGHDN and CDR2 FVKESK.

In nucleotides, the CDR3 is TGTGCCAGCAGAAACAGGTGGCGAATGAGGAGCACAGATACGCAGTATTTT. As protein: CASRNRWRMRSTDTQYF. The chain employs TRBV6-5 and TRBJ2-3; a possible D gene is TRBD1 (5 bases). This CDR3 is 17 amino acids long. Germline CDR1 is MNHEY and CDR2 is SVGAGI. Trimming left V 6 bases short and J 0 bases short, with 19 bases between.

This chain connects TRBV12-3 or TRBV12-4 to TRBJ2-1; a possible D gene is TRBD2 (6 bases). The germline V and J ends were trimmed by 5 bases and 7 bases, with 18 bases remaining between them. This CDR3 is 15 amino acids long. CDR3 protein: CASSLGGKVGNEQFF. The CDR3, as DNA: TGTGCCAGCAGTCTTGGGGGGAAGGTTGGAAATGAGCAGTTCTTC.

The V call is TRBV5-1, the J call TRBJ2-1; 7 nucleotides align to TRBD2. The CDR3 has 16 residues. Germline V gene lookup returns CDR1 SGHRS and CDR2 YFSETQ. V shed 4 bases, J shed 5 bases, and the junction held 12 bases outside the gene matches. In DNA form, the CDR3 reads TGCGCCAGCAGCGCAGCAGGGAGGGTAGGGAACAATGAGCAGTTCTTC. This codes for CASSAAGRVGNNEQFF.

This clonotype was detected only a few times. The chain employs TRBV30 and TRBJ1-1; D call uncertain. V lost 2 bases, J lost 4 bases, and 14 bases lay in between. CDR3 size: 14 residues. Looked up from germline, CDR1 is GTSNPN and CDR2 is SVGIG (reference sequence). CDR3 in amino acids: CAWSHLSGSTEAFF. DNA for the CDR3: TGTGCCTGGAGTCATCTCTCGGGGAGCACTGAAGCTTTCTTT.

The chain is built from TRBV6-6 and TRBJ2-7; D is undetermined. CDR1 is MNHNY and CDR2 is SVGAGI in the germline V gene (reference sequence). V was clipped by 5 bases and J by 2 bases, with 7 bases between them. This CDR3 has 12 residues. The CDR3 loop reads CASSAGTYEQYF. The CDR3 DNA sequence: TGTGCCAGCAGTGCAGGAACCTACGAGCAGTACTTC.

V gene TRBV30 combines with J gene TRBJ2-3; no clear D. Germline assignment: CDR1 GTSNPN and CDR2 SVGIG (reference sequence). This CDR3 is built from 13 residues. Between the trimmed V and J ends, which lost 0 bases and 6 bases, there was a span of 10 bases. The CDR3 is CAWSVRARDTQYF. Here the CDR3 DNA reads TGTGCCTGGAGTGTACGAGCGCGTGATACGCAGTATTTT.

This clonotype was found a few times. V is TRBV7-6 and J is TRBJ2-7; 7 nucleotides line up with TRBD1. The CDR3 contains 16 residues. V was clipped by 5 bases and J by 4 bases; unmatched bases: 14. The V gene's germline CDR1 is SGHVS and CDR2 FNYEAQ. CDR3 protein: CASSENRGSPWYEQYF. The CDR3 DNA reads TGTGCCAGCAGCGAAAACAGGGGCTCCCCTTGGTACGAGCAGTACTTC.

This chain links TRBV12-3 or TRBV12-4 with TRBJ2-1; 10 positions agree with TRBD2. J gave up 8 bases and V 3 bases, and 7 bases lay outside the gene matches. This CDR3 comprises 15 residues. The CDR3 region is CASSLASGSWDEQFF. Here the CDR3 DNA reads TGTGCCAGCAGTTTGGCTAGCGGGAGTTGGGATGAGCAGTTCTTC.

The rearrangement joins TRBV2 to TRBJ2-1; possible D gene TRBD2, 5 bases. Trimming took 6 bases from V and 2 from J, leaving 11 bases between them. CDR3 size: 14 residues. Germline-derived CDR1 and CDR2 are SNHLY and FYNNEI. In nucleotides, the CDR3 is TGTGCCAGCAGAGCGGACTCCCCCTACAATGAGCAGTTCTTC. Translated: CASRADSPYNEQFF.

The V and J genes are TRBV20-1 and TRBJ2-3; D unresolved. With 4 bases removed from V and 0 bases from J, the gap between germline ends came to 17 bases. Germline V gives CDR1 DFQATT, CDR2 SNEGSKA (reference sequence). The CDR3 covers 16 residues. CDR3 sequence reads: CSATFLEFSSTDTQYF. CDR3 nucleotide sequence: TGCAGTGCTACCTTCCTAGAATTTTCTAGCACAGATACGCAGTATTTT.

Only a few counts were recorded for this clonotype. The chain is built from TRBV24-1 and TRBJ2-2; TRBD2 is a possible D gene (7 bases). The CDR3 length is 16 residues. In germline, CDR1 is KGHDR, CDR2 SFDVKD. Trimming shortened V by 6 bases and J by 3 bases, and 16 bases separated the two germline ends. In DNA, the CDR3 is TGTGCCACCAGTTCCTCGGGGGGCTCGGACACCGGGGAGCTGTTTTTT. This translates into CATSSSGGSDTGELFF.

The sample holds a few counts of this clonotype. The gene calls are TRBV7-2 and TRBJ2-1; D ambiguous. The CDR3 has 16 residues. V lost 0 bases and J lost 7, with 16 bases in between. Germline values: CDR1 SGHTA, CDR2 FQGNSA. CDR3 bases: TGTGCCAGCAGCTTAGCCGGGTATAGTCCCCTAAATGAGCAGTTCTTC. It specifies CASSLAGYSPLNEQFF.

This clonotype was observed a few times. The V and J genes are TRBV7-6 and TRBJ1-1; TRBD1 matches 7 bases. The J segment lost 0 bases and the V segment lost 3 bases, leaving 10 bases of the junction unmatched. The CDR3 sequence is 17 residues long. Germline CDR1 SGHVS, CDR2 FNYEAQ. The CDR3 loop is CASSFAQGVRVNTEAFF. DNA of the CDR3: TGTGCCAGCAGCTTCGCCCAGGGGGTGAGGGTGAACACTGAAGCTTTCTTT.

The chain combines TRBV29-1 with TRBJ2-3; D unclear. The length of the CDR3 is 13 residues. CDR1 is SQVTM, CDR2 ANQGSEA, per germline. V was pared by 4 bases and J by 2 bases, with 10 bases between. CDR3 nucleotides: TGCAGCGTTGGATCGTATACCACAGATACGCAGTATTTT. Residues: CSVGSYTTDTQYF.

This clonotype was seen a handful of times. The chain recombines TRBV6-5 with TRBJ1-2; D is unresolved. The V and J ends lost 0 bases and 7 bases respectively, with 15 bases between them. Germline values: CDR1 MNHEY, CDR2 SVGAGI. The CDR3 covers 15 residues. In nucleotides, the CDR3 is TGTGCCAGCAGTTACTCGACACAACTAATGGGTGGCTACACCTTC. Translating it yields CASSYSTQLMGGYTF.

This clonotype showed up just a few times. The chain links TRBV5-1 to TRBJ2-5; the D gene is possibly TRBD2 (7 bases). The CDR3 sequence is 16 residues long. Trimming took off 4 bases at V and 2 bases at J, with 18 bases between the two ends. Germline values: CDR1 SGHRS, CDR2 YFSETQ. The CDR3 is CASSTGGAGIQETQYF. CDR3 DNA sequence: TGCGCCAGCAGCACGGGGGGCGCTGGGATTCAAGAGACCCAGTACTTC.

The chain joins TRBV20-1 to TRBJ2-1; 9 nucleotides agree with TRBD2. Trimming at V came to 4 bases and at J to 8 bases, leaving 12 bases not matched to a gene. Per the germline V gene, CDR1 is DFQATT and CDR2 is SNEGSKA (reference sequence). The CDR3 has 15 amino acids. Here the CDR3 DNA reads TGCAGTGCTATTCCGGGACTAGCAGCTTCGGATGAGCAGTTCTTC. This gives the protein CSAIPGLAASDEQFF.

This clonotype was recorded only once. The chain recombines TRBV27 with TRBJ2-7; TRBD2 matches at 8 bases. The CDR3 is made up of 14 amino acids. V lost 5 bases, J lost 0 bases, and 3 bases stayed unmatched. Looked up from germline, CDR1 is MNHEY and CDR2 is SMNVEV (reference sequence). The CDR3 loop reads CASSPSGSSYEQYF. CDR3 nucleotide sequence: TGTGCCAGCAGTCCTAGCGGGTCCTCCTACGAGCAGTACTTC.

The rearrangement links TRBV27 to TRBJ2-7; tentative D call: TRBD2 (5 bases). Germline V gene sequence: CDR1 MNHEY, CDR2 SMNVEV (reference sequence). The CDR3 sequence is 13 residues long. V was cut by 4 bases and J by 4 bases, with 11 bases left in between. CDR3 DNA: TGTGCCAGCAGTTACGGGAAGTCATACGAGCAGTACTTC. Its translation: CASSYGKSYEQYF.

The chain employs TRBV6-5 and TRBJ1-2, with a tentative D call TRBD1 (5 bases). The V gene lost 5 bases and the J gene lost 7 bases, with 14 bases spanning the gap. Germline CDR1 reads MNHEY; CDR2 reads SVGAGI. CDR3 length: 13 residues. CDR3 nucleotide sequence: TGTGCCAGCAGTCGACAGTCCCGAGGTGGCTACACCTTC. Its protein is CASSRQSRGGYTF.

The chain combines TRBV19 with TRBJ2-1; TRBD2 matches at 10 bases. The germline V gene has CDR1 LNHDA and CDR2 SQIVND (reference sequence). V was clipped by 3 bases and J by 7 bases; unmatched bases: 3. The CDR3 consists of 14 residues. CDR3 in DNA: TGTGCCAGTAGTATGGCTAGCGGGGGTAATGAGCAGTTCTTC. It specifies CASSMASGGNEQFF.

The chain carries TRBV30 and TRBJ1-2; weak D call: TRBD1 (5 bases). Trimming removed 8 bases at V and 0 bases at J, with 13 bases between. The CDR3 has 13 residues. From germline, CDR1 is GTSNPN and CDR2 SVGIG (reference sequence). DNA for the CDR3: TGTGCCACCGACGGGGGAGCTAACTATGGCTACACCTTC. Translated: CATDGGANYGYTF. Based on the CDR3 plus reference TRBV30 and TRBJ1-2, the full variable domain is SQTIHQWPATLVQPVGSPLSLECTVEGTSNPNLYWYRQAAGRGLQLLFYSVGIGQISSEVPQNLSASRPQDRQFILSSKKLLLSDSGFYLCATDGGANYGYTFGSGTRLTVV.

V is TRBV18 and J is TRBJ2-1; 8 bases match TRBD2. CDR1 and CDR2 from the germline V gene are KGHSH and LQKENI. This CDR3 is built from 16 residues. V was pared by 2 bases and J by 5 bases, with 8 bases of the junction left unmatched. CDR3 protein: CASSPFGGTSHNEQFF. In DNA, the CDR3 is TGTGCCAGCTCACCATTCGGAGGGACTAGTCACAATGAGCAGTTCTTC. The entire variable domain, with the rest obtained from reference TRBV18 and TRBJ2-1, is as follows: NAGVMQNPRHLVRRRGQEARLRCSPMKGHSHVYWYRQLPEEGLKFMVYLQKENIIDESGMPKERFSAEFPKEGPSILRIQQVVRGDSAAYFCASSPFGGTSHNEQFFGPGTRLTVL.

The V call is TRBV28, the J call TRBJ1-3, with D maybe TRBD1 (5 bases). CDR3 length: 15 amino acids. Trimming removed 7 bases from V and 0 bases from J, with 13 bases in between. Germline CDR1 reads MDHEN; CDR2 reads SYDVKM. CDR3 sequence (DNA): TGTGCCAGCACGGGGGAGGAGGGCTCTGGAAACACCATATATTTT. It yields the protein CASTGEEGSGNTIYF.

The table lists this clonotype with a few counts. The chain recombines TRBV7-9 with TRBJ2-1; the match to TRBD2 covers 7 bases. Unmatched junction bases numbered 11, after V lost 5 bases and J lost 7 bases. The CDR3 has 15 residues. Germline loops: CDR1 SEHNR, CDR2 FQNEAQ (reference sequence). The CDR3 sequence: CASSASGMIGNEQFF. The CDR3 DNA is TGTGCCAGCAGCGCGAGCGGGATGATTGGGAATGAGCAGTTCTTC.

The chain is built from TRBV27 and TRBJ1-1; D possibly corresponds to TRBD1 (6 bases). Per germline, CDR1 MNHEY and CDR2 SMNVEV (reference sequence). V was cut by 6 bases and J by 4 bases, with 6 bases left in between. The CDR3 is 11 amino acids. The CDR3 DNA reads TGTGCCAGCAGACAGGGCACTGAAGCTTTCTTT. Translating it yields CASRQGTEAFF.